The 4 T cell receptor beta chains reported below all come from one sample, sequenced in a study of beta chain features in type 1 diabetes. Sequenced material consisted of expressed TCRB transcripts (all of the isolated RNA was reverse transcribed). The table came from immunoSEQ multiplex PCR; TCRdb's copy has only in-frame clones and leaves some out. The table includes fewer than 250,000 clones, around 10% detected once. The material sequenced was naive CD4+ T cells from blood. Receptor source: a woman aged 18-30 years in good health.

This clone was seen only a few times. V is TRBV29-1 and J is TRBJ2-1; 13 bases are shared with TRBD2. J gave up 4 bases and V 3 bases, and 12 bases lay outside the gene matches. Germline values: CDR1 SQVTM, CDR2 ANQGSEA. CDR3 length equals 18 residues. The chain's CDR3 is CSVDSYEVGLAGYNEQFF. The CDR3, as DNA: TGCAGCGTTGACAGCTACGAAGTGGGACTAGCGGGGTACAATGAGCAGTTCTTC.

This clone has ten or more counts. The CDR3 DNA follows: TGTGCCAGCAGCTTGGGGCTAGCGGGGAGGGCTGCCGAGCAGTTCTTC. Its translation is CASSLGLAGRAAEQFF. The genes are TRBV5-4 and TRBJ2-1; 9 bases line up with TRBD2. V dropped 0 bases and J dropped 10; count of bases not matched to a gene: 11. This CDR3 has 16 amino acids. CDR1 is SGHNT, CDR2 YYREEE, per germline (reference sequence).

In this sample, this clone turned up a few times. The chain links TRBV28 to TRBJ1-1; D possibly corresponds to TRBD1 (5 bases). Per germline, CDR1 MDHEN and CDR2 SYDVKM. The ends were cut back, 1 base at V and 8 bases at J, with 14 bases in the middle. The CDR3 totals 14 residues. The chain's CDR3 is CASSLFNPRTEAFF. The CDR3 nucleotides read TGTGCCAGCAGTTTATTCAATCCTCGGACAGAAGCTTTCTTT.

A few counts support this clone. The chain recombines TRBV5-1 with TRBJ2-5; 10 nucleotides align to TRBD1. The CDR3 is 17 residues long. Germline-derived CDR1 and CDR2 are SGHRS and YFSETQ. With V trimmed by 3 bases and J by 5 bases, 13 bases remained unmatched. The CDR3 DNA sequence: TGCGCCAGCAGCTGGGATCCCGGGACAGGGGACGTGGAGACCCAGTACTTC. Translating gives CASSWDPGTGDVETQYF.